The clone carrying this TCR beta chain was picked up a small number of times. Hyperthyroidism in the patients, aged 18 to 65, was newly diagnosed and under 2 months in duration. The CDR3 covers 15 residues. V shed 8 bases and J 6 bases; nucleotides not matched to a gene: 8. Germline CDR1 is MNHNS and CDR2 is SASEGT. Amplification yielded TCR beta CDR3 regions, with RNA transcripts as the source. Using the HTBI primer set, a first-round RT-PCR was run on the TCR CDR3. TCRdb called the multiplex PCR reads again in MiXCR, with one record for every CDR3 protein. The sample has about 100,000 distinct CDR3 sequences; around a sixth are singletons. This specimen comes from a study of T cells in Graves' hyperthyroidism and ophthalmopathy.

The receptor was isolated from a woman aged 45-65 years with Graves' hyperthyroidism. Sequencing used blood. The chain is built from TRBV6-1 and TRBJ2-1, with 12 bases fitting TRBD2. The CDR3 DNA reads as TGTGCCAGCGGGCTAGCGGGAGGGCCAGGCAATGAGCAGTTCTTC. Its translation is CASGLAGGPGNEQFF.